The 32 T cell receptor beta chains below come from one sample, sequenced in a study of vaccination effects on CD4 cells after COVID-19. These TCRs' antigens remain unknown. Antigen-specific CD4+ T cells were first expanded with viral peptide pools by the ViraFEST assay and only then sequenced. Researchers isolated CD4+ T cells once less than twelve days of culture had elapsed. All participants had two doses of either the BNT162b2 or mRNA-1273 vaccine. Measured with immunoSEQ multiplex PCR; TCRdb has only the in-frame clones, and not every one. The table includes approximately 25,000 clones, approximately 79% detected once. The source material was CD4+ T cells from PBMCs cultured with SARS-CoV-2 spike peptides, sampled after COVID-19 vaccination. Receptors were obtained from a human donor who received a COVID-19 vaccine. Some clones in this sample may be carry-over from other donors' samples.

The gene calls are TRBV5-8 and TRBJ2-2; possible D gene TRBD1, 5 bases. The germline gives CDR1 SGHTS, CDR2 YDEGEE. The CDR3 spans 15 residues. Trimming cost V 3 bases and J 4 bases, with 13 bases left between them. Here the CDR3 DNA reads TGTGCCAGCAGCTCGTCCGGACATTCCACCGGGGAGCTGTTTTTT. This gives the protein CASSSSGHSTGELFF.

V is TRBV24-1 and J is TRBJ2-1, with a possible D match to TRBD1 (5 bases). Looked up from germline, CDR1 is KGHDR and CDR2 is SFDVKD. With 4 bases removed from V and 3 bases from J, the gap between germline ends came to 12 bases. The CDR3 covers 15 residues. The CDR3 DNA reads as TGTGCCACCAGTGAGGGGCAAAGATACTACAATGAGCAGTTCTTC. Translation gives CATSEGQRYYNEQFF.

The chain has TRBV6-2 or TRBV6-3 and TRBJ1-2; D is unresolved. Germline V gives CDR1 MNHEY, CDR2 SVGEGT. This CDR3 has 13 residues. V lost 3 bases and J 6 bases, leaving 11 bases between the germline ends. As DNA, the CDR3 is TGTGCCAGCAGTTATACAGACTTGCATGGCTACACCTTC. Its protein product is CASSYTDLHGYTF.

V gene TRBV15 combines with J gene TRBJ1-3; no clear D gene. Germline CDR1 reads LNHNV; CDR2 reads YYDKDF (reference sequence). This CDR3 comprises 17 residues. The V and J ends lost 0 bases and 2 bases respectively, with 14 bases between them. The CDR3 nucleotides are TGTGCCACCAGCAGAGATCGTGTCCCGGCCCCTGGAAACACCATATATTTT. This translates into CATSRDRVPAPGNTIYF.

The chain couples TRBV21-1 to TRBJ2-4; TRBD2 is the table's D call and was not checked against the DNA. TRBV21-1 counts as a pseudogene. This CDR3 is built from 17 residues. The CDR3 loop reads CASSRRAGWEQTNIQYF. In DNA form, the CDR3 reads TGTGCCAGCAGCAGAAGGGCGGGGTGGGAGCAAACAAACATTCAGTACTTC.

The chain is built from TRBV30 and TRBJ1-6; D remains ambiguous. The germline V gene encodes CDR1 GTSNPN and CDR2 SVGIG (reference sequence). This CDR3 has 14 residues. V was trimmed by 0 bases and J by 8 bases, leaving 11 bases between them. The CDR3 loop is CAWSVGGGDSPLHF. The CDR3 coding sequence is TGTGCCTGGAGTGTTGGAGGAGGAGATTCACCCCTCCACTTT.

The chain is built from TRBV11-3 and TRBJ2-2; no definite D call. The germline gives CDR1 SGHNT, CDR2 YENEEA. The V gene lost 0 bases and the J gene lost 1 base, with 6 bases spanning the gap. This CDR3 contains 15 residues. Written as DNA, the CDR3 is TGTGCCAGCAGCTTAGATAGACGGAACACCGGGGAGCTGTTTTTT. It yields the protein CASSLDRRNTGELFF.

The chain has TRBV28 and TRBJ2-5; TRBD2 is a possible D gene (6 bases). Germline V lookup: CDR1 MDHEN, CDR2 SYDVKM. The CDR3 length is 13 residues. Between the trimmed V and J ends, which lost 3 bases and 5 bases, there was a span of 10 bases. The CDR3 protein is CASSLEGRETQYF. The CDR3 DNA reads as TGTGCCAGCAGTTTGGAGGGGCGTGAGACCCAGTACTTC.

The rearrangement joins TRBV6-5 to TRBJ1-6; perhaps TRBD1 as D (5 bases). CDR1 and CDR2 from the germline V gene are MNHEY and SVGAGI. The V end was cut by 6 bases, the J end by 5 bases, with 11 bases between. The CDR3 length is 14 residues. CDR3 sequence reads: CASSRGQNNSPLHF. Written as DNA, the CDR3 is TGTGCCAGCAGCCGCGGACAAAATAATTCACCCCTCCACTTT.

The chain has TRBV7-2 and TRBJ2-3; TRBD2 matches at 8 bases. The germline gives CDR1 SGHTA, CDR2 FQGNSA. CDR3 length: 16 amino acids. With 3 bases clipped from V and 1 base from J, the junction kept 6 bases outside the gene matches. The CDR3 sequence: CASSFAAGGGTDTQYF. For the CDR3, the DNA is TGTGCCAGCAGCTTCGCCGCGGGGGGAGGCACAGATACGCAGTATTTT.

J is TRBJ1-5 and V is TRBV19; D remains unclear. CDR1 is LNHDA, CDR2 SQIVND, per germline (reference sequence). The CDR3 extends over 16 amino acids. V dropped 3 bases and J dropped 5 bases, with 17 bases sitting between them. The CDR3 DNA reads as TGTGCCAGTAGTATGAATCGCGGTGCAGCTTATCAGCCCCAGCATTTT. Translation gives CASSMNRGAAYQPQHF.

This clone has a single count. The CDR3 DNA sequence: TGTGCCAGCAGCATCGCCTGGACCCAAGAGACCCAGTACTTC. This codes for CASSIAWTQETQYF. The chain recombines TRBV5-5 with TRBJ2-5; unclear D gene. With 4 bases removed from V and 1 base from J, the gap between germline ends came to 11 bases. This CDR3 contains 14 residues. Germline CDR1 SGHKS, CDR2 YYEKEE (reference sequence).

The rearrangement links TRBV24-1 to TRBJ2-1; 8 positions match TRBD2. The CDR3 is made up of 15 amino acids. The V and J ends lost 3 bases and 8 bases, in that order; junction bases with no gene match: 8. CDR1 is KGHDR, CDR2 SFDVKD, per germline. The CDR3 region is CATSDRTSPGDEQFF. The CDR3, as DNA: TGTGCCACCAGTGATAGGACTAGCCCCGGGGATGAGCAGTTCTTC.

The rearrangement links TRBV19 to TRBJ2-7; D possibly corresponds to TRBD1 (5 bases). The germline gives CDR1 LNHDA, CDR2 SQIVND (reference sequence). The CDR3 is 13 amino acids. V lost 9 bases and J 6 bases, leaving 18 bases between the germline ends. As DNA, the CDR3 is TGTGCCAGCACTTTAGGGGCAATGCGCGAGCAGTACGTC. This gives the protein CASTLGAMREQYV.

CDR3 residues: CSVVRGLGEKLFF. CDR3 sequence (DNA): TGCAGCGTAGTGCGAGGTCTGGGTGAAAAACTGTTTTTT. The genes are TRBV29-1 and TRBJ1-4; unclear D gene. Germline V CDR1 and CDR2: SQVTM, ANQGSEA. The germline V and J ends were trimmed by 6 bases and 7 bases, with 15 bases remaining between them. The CDR3 runs to 13 residues.

This clone is categorized as medium-sized. V is TRBV5-1 and J is TRBJ1-2; a possible D gene is TRBD1 (5 bases). Trimming pared 1 base from V and 1 base from J, leaving 8 bases between. The V gene's germline CDR1 is SGHRS and CDR2 YFSETQ. CDR3 length: 14 residues. DNA of the CDR3: TGCGCCAGCAGCTTGTGGGGCAGTAACTATGGCTACACCTTC. As protein: CASSLWGSNYGYTF.

The V and J genes are TRBV12-5 and TRBJ2-5, with 9 positions matching TRBD1. The ends lost 6 bases at V and 5 bases at J; junction bases unmatched: 10. The CDR3 length is 15 residues. Germline CDR1 reads LGHNT; CDR2 reads FRNRAP. CDR3 amino acids: CASGPGQGFRETQYF. The CDR3 coding sequence is TGTGCTAGTGGGCCGGGACAGGGTTTTAGGGAGACCCAGTACTTC.

The chain couples TRBV19 to TRBJ1-5, with TRBD1 as a possible D gene (6 bases). The germline V and J ends were trimmed by 1 base and 7 bases, with 11 bases remaining between them. Germline values: CDR1 LNHDA, CDR2 SQIVND (reference sequence). CDR3 size: 14 residues. This chain's CDR3 is CASSIVQGRQPQHF. The CDR3 DNA sequence: TGTGCCAGTAGTATAGTTCAGGGGAGGCAGCCCCAGCATTTT.

This chain links TRBV9 with TRBJ1-2, with 7 bases fitting TRBD1. V was clipped by 3 bases and J by 4 bases; unmatched bases: 9. Per the germline V gene, CDR1 is SGDLS and CDR2 is YYNGEE. The CDR3 is 15 amino acids. The CDR3 loop reads CASSAGTAKPYGYTF. The CDR3, as DNA: TGTGCCAGCAGCGCCGGGACAGCTAAACCCTATGGCTACACCTTC. The full variable domain, its missing parts supplied by reference TRBV9 and TRBJ1-2, is DSGVTQTPKHLITATGQRVTLRCSPRSGDLSVYWYQQSLDQGLQFLIQYYNGEERAKGNILERFSAQQFPDLHSELNLSSLELGDSALYFCASSAGTAKPYGYTFGSGTRLTVV.

To note about this clone: An end of the junction differs from the germline gene, which may be a read error. The V and J genes are TRBV12-5 and TRBJ2-3; tentatively, D is TRBD1 or TRBD2 (5 bases each). CDR1 LGHNT and CDR2 FRNRAP come from the germline V gene. The CDR3 runs to 16 residues. CDR3 residues: CASGPGLGQTTYTQYF. DNA of the CDR3: TGTGCTAGTGGCCCGGGGCTAGGACAAACCACATATACGCAGTATTTT.

The chain is built from TRBV18 and TRBJ2-2; 7 bases align to TRBD1. The germline V gene encodes CDR1 KGHSH and CDR2 LQKENI. The CDR3 length is 14 residues. V shed 5 bases and J 7 bases; nucleotides not matched to a gene: 7. CDR3 sequence reads: CASSTQGISGELFF. The DNA for the CDR3 is TGTGCCAGCTCAACACAGGGGATTAGCGGGGAGCTGTTTTTT.

This chain uses TRBV6-5 with TRBJ1-1; 8 nucleotides match TRBD1. The CDR3 spans 12 residues. Germline CDR1 is MNHEY and CDR2 is SVGAGI. Unmatched junction bases numbered 3, after V lost 2 bases and J lost 10 bases. CDR3 sequence (DNA): TGTGCCAGCAGTTACAGTACAGGGGGAGCTTTCTTT. It yields the protein CASSYSTGGAFF.

V is TRBV7-2 and J is TRBJ2-7; D is unresolved. The germline V and J ends were trimmed by 1 base and 3 bases, with 7 bases remaining between them. The CDR3 has 13 amino acids. Germline V gene lookup returns CDR1 SGHTA and CDR2 FQGNSA. The CDR3 DNA sequence: TGTGCCAGCAGCTTAGGGCTTATCTACGAGCAGTACGTC. Protein: CASSLGLIYEQYV.

The chain recombines TRBV9 with TRBJ2-2, with TRBD2 matching 10 bases. Germline CDR1 reads SGDLS; CDR2 reads YYNGEE. The length of the CDR3 is 15 residues. J gave up 5 bases and V 0 bases, and 1 base lay outside the gene matches. CDR3 in amino acids: CASSVEGLATGELFF. The CDR3 bases are TGTGCCAGCAGCGTAGAGGGACTAGCGACCGGGGAGCTGTTTTTT.

This clone is categorized as medium-sized (0.01 to 0.1%). The chain employs TRBV19 and TRBJ2-5; D gene unclear. The CDR3 runs to 13 residues. Between the trimmed V and J ends, which lost 3 bases and 1 base, there was a span of 6 bases. From germline, CDR1 is LNHDA and CDR2 SQIVND (reference sequence). CDR3 in amino acids: CASSIDTQETQYF. Here the CDR3 DNA reads TGTGCCAGTAGTATTGACACCCAAGAGACCCAGTACTTC.

The chain has TRBV12-3 or TRBV12-4 and TRBJ1-1; no firm D call. Trimming pared 3 bases from V and 11 bases from J, leaving 10 bases between. This CDR3 spans 11 amino acids. This CDR3 is CASSFSVVAFF. CDR3 DNA sequence: TGTGCCAGCAGTTTCTCGGTTGTTGCTTTCTTT.

This sequence joins TRBV7-8 and TRBJ2-1; TRBD2 agrees at 16 bases. The V gene's germline CDR1 is SGHVS and CDR2 FQNEAQ. This CDR3 comprises 15 residues. After removal of 7 bases from V and 7 bases from J, the junction contained 4 bases not matched to a gene. The CDR3 reads CASIRGLAGGNEQFF. The CDR3 region has the DNA TGTGCCAGCATAAGGGGACTAGCGGGGGGGAATGAGCAGTTCTTC.

V is TRBV18 and J is TRBJ1-6, with a weak D call TRBD1 (5 bases). This CDR3 is 13 amino acids long. Trimming shortened V by 3 bases and J by 7 bases, and 7 bases separated the two germline ends. In germline, CDR1 is KGHSH, CDR2 LQKENI. As DNA, the CDR3 is TGTGCCAGCTCACCCGGGGGGAATTCACCCCTCCACTTT. Amino acids: CASSPGGNSPLHF.

The chain carries TRBV18 and TRBJ1-4; 9 bases agree with TRBD1. The germline CDR1 and CDR2 sequences are KGHSH and LQKENI. V gave up 8 bases and J gave up 8 bases; unmatched junction bases: 6. This CDR3 has 13 residues. The chain's CDR3 is CASHRGLLEKLFF. CDR3 DNA sequence: TGTGCCAGCCACAGGGGGCTGCTCGAAAAACTGTTTTTT.

This clone was detected only once. The rearrangement links TRBV6-5 to TRBJ1-3; possible D gene TRBD1, 5 bases. In germline, CDR1 is MNHEY, CDR2 SVGAGI. This CDR3 has 15 amino acids. Trimming removed 4 bases from V and 4 bases from J, with 14 bases in between. This CDR3 is CASSSQGTEGNTIYF. CDR3 nucleotide sequence: TGTGCCAGCAGTTCCCAGGGCACGGAGGGAAACACCATATATTTT.

The V gene is TRBV6-6, the J gene TRBJ2-7; 8 bases agree with TRBD2. Germline values: CDR1 MNHNY, CDR2 SVGAGI (reference sequence). Trimming cost V 6 bases and J 0 bases; bases outside gene matches: 7. The length of the CDR3 is 15 residues. The CDR3 spells CASSPSGGLSYEQYV. The CDR3 DNA reads TGTGCCAGCAGCCCCAGCGGGGGCCTCTCCTACGAGCAGTACGTC.

The V and J genes are TRBV5-4 and TRBJ2-7; D may match TRBD1 or TRBD2 (6 bases each). The ends were cut back, 3 bases at V and 6 bases at J, with 13 bases in the middle. The CDR3 sequence is 13 residues long. The V gene's germline CDR1 is SGHNT and CDR2 YYREEE (reference sequence). The CDR3 region is CASSSTGAGEQYV. CDR3 coding DNA: TGTGCCAGCAGCTCGACGGGGGCGGGCGAGCAGTACGTC.